The clone carrying this T cell receptor (beta chain) was counted between two and nine times. Sequencing used immunoSEQ multiplex PCR; TCRdb keeps in-frame clones, though not all of them. The sample shows roughly 190,000 clones, about 85% of them seen only once. The sample belongs to a study of blood T cell repertoires in COVID-19. Across the whole study: The United States, Italy and Spain provided the acute and convalescent COVID-19 samples. T cells, B-cell-depleted T cells, or PBMCs provided the cDNA or gDNA that served as material.

The CDR3 is 16 amino acids. V lost 3 bases, J lost 6 bases, and 19 bases lay in between. The V gene's germline CDR1 is MDHEN and CDR2 SYDVKM. This TCR was sampled from a woman in her 70s with COVID-19, enrolled during active disease. Sequenced sample: peripheral blood. V usage is TRBV28 and J usage is TRBJ2-3; possibly TRBD2 for D (5 bases). The CDR3 DNA follows: TGTGCCAGCAGTTTCCCCCCTGAGGGTCCGTCTGATACGCAGTATTTT. Amino acid sequence: CASSFPPEGPSDTQYF.